This is a list of T cell receptor beta chains from one sample in a study of Graves' ophthalmopathy and Graves' hyperthyroidism. In TCRdb, the multiplex PCR reads were re-called with MiXCR into one record per CDR3 protein. The sample lists roughly 50,000 distinct CDR3 sequences, around 48% occurring once. The sequenced sample consisted of peripheral blood. These receptor sequences come from an adult man with Graves' ophthalmopathy. CDR3s include the opening cysteine and the closing phenylalanine or tryptophan. D genes are given only for firm matches. Clone size is given for some rows only: seen once, a few or many times, or a class if the clone is expanded.

d_call	v_call	clone_size	j_call	cdr3_aa	cdr3_nt
NA	TRBV20-1	NA	TRBJ2-3	CSATRRQGTDTQYF	TGCAGTGCTACGCGGCGGCAGGGCACAGATACGCAGTATTTT
TRBD1	TRBV7-9	NA	TRBJ1-2	CASHPGQGSGYTF	TGTGCCAGCCACCCGGGACAGGGCTCCGGCTACACCTTC
TRBD1	TRBV7-3	NA	TRBJ1-6	CASSAGTGSNSPLHF	TGTGCCAGCAGCGCGGGGACAGGCTCTAATTCACCCCTCCACTTT
NA	TRBV12-3/TRBV12-4	NA	TRBJ1-3	CASSLEGGISGNTIYF	TGTGCCAGCAGTTTAGAGGGCGGGATTTCTGGAAACACCATATATTTT
TRBD1	TRBV2	many	TRBJ1-1	CASLWDSSMNTEAFF	TGTGCCAGCTTATGGGACAGTTCCATGAACACTGAAGCTTTCTTT
NA	TRBV12-3/TRBV12-4	NA	TRBJ1-4	CASSLTGAGLTNEKLFF	TGTGCCAGCAGTTTAACGGGGGCGGGGTTGACTAATGAAAAACTGTTTTTT
NA	TRBV11-2	many	TRBJ1-1	CASSLDTRVEAFF	TGTGCCAGCAGCTTAGATACTCGCGTTGAAGCTTTCTTT
NA	TRBV6-5	many	TRBJ1-4	CASSFSGSTNEKLFF	TGTGCCAGCAGTTTCTCAGGTTCAACTAATGAAAAACTGTTTTTT
NA	TRBV19	NA	TRBJ1-1	CASTLGPGNTEAFF	TGTGCCAGTACCCTAGGCCCAGGGAACACTGAAGCTTTCTTT
TRBD1	TRBV7-2	NA	TRBJ2-7	CASSAGQGTYEQYF	TGTGCCAGCAGCGCTGGACAGGGAACCTACGAGCAGTACTTC
NA	TRBV6-5	NA	TRBJ1-1	CVPLGTGAFF	TGCGTCCCCCTCGGGACTGGAGCTTTCTTT
NA	TRBV20-1	NA	TRBJ1-2	CSAWANPDGYTF	TGCAGTGCTTGGGCCAACCCGGATGGCTACACCTTC
TRBD2	TRBV6-4	many	TRBJ2-1	CASSRTSGDNEQFF	TGTGCCAGCAGCCGGACTAGCGGGGACAATGAGCAGTTCTTC
NA	TRBV7-2	NA	TRBJ2-2	CASSLSTISTGELFF	TGTGCCAGCAGCTTGAGTACTATCTCCACCGGGGAGCTGTTTTTT
NA	TRBV20-1	many	TRBJ1-3	CSAREAHSGNTIYF	TGCAGTGCTAGAGAGGCACACTCTGGAAACACCATATATTTT
NA	TRBV20-1	NA	TRBJ1-2	CSASSGDYGYTF	TGCAGCGCTAGTAGTGGGGACTATGGCTACACCTTC
TRBD1	TRBV5-8	many	TRBJ1-2	CASSPRTGHGYTF	TGTGCCAGCAGCCCAAGGACAGGGCATGGCTACACCTTC
NA	TRBV19	few	TRBJ1-1	CASRREPEAFF	TGTGCCAGTCGAAGAGAACCTGAAGCTTTCTTT
TRBD2	TRBV24-1	few	TRBJ2-3	CATSDTGTRGITDTQYF	TGTGCCACCAGTGATACAGGGACTAGGGGAATCACAGATACGCAGTATTTT
NA	TRBV12-3/TRBV12-4	many	TRBJ1-2	CASSLSGRNGYTF	TGTGCCAGCAGTTTATCAGGGCGCAACGGCTACACCTTC
NA	TRBV11-2	NA	TRBJ2-5	CASSRDGNQPQYF	TGTGCCAGCAGCCGGGACGGGAATCAGCCCCAGTACTTC
NA	TRBV7-3	NA	TRBJ1-5	CASSVRTSGRSQHF	TGTGCCAGCAGCGTTAGGACTAGCGGGAGGTCCCAGCATTTT
NA	TRBV29-1	NA	TRBJ1-4	CSVGWGGEKLFF	TGCAGCGTTGGTTGGGGAGGTGAAAAACTGTTTTTT
TRBD1	TRBV15	NA	TRBJ1-1	CATSRDLRGLNTEAFF	TGTGCCACCAGCAGAGATTTGAGGGGGCTGAACACTGAAGCTTTCTTT
TRBD1	TRBV24-1	medium-sized	TRBJ1-2	CATSDFTGGHGYTF	TGTGCCACCAGTGATTTCACAGGGGGCCATGGCTACACCTTC
NA	TRBV29-1	NA	TRBJ2-5	CSGGRETQYF	TGCAGCGGGGGGCGAGAGACCCAGTACTTC